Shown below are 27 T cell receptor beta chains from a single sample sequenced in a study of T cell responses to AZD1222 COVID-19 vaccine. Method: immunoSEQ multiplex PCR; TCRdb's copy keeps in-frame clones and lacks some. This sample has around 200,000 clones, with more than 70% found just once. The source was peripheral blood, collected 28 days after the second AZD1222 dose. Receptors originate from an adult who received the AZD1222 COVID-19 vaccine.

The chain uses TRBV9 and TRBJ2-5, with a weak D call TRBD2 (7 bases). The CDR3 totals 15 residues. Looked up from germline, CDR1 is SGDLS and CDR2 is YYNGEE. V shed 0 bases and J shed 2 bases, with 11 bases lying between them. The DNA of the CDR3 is TGTGCCAGCAGCGTAGCGGCGGGGGCACAAGAGACCCAGTACTTC. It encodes CASSVAAGAQETQYF.

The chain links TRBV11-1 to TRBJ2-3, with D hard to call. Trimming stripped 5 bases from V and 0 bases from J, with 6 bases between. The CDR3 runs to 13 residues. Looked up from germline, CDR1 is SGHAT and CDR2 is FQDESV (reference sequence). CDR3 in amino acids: CASSPGSTDTQYF. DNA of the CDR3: TGTGCCAGCAGCCCCGGAAGCACAGATACGCAGTATTTT.

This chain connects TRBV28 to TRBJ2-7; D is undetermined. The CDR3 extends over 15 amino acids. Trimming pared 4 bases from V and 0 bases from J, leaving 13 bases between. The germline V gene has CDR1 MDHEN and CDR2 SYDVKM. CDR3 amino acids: CASSYGSLSSYEQYF. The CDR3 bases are TGTGCCAGCAGTTATGGAAGCCTCAGCTCCTACGAGCAGTACTTC.

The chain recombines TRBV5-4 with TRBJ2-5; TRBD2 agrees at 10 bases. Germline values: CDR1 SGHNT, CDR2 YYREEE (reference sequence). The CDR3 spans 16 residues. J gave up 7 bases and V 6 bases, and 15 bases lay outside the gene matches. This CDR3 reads CASTGDSGRPPWTQYF. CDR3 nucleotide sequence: TGTGCCAGCACCGGGGATAGCGGGAGGCCCCCGTGGACCCAGTACTTC.

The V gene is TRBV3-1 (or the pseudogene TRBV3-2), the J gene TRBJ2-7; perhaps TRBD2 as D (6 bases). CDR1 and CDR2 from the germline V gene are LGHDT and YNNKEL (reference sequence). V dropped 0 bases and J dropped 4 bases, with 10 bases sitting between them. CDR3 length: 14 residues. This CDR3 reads CASSQDLRGYEQYF. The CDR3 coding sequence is TGTGCCAGCAGCCAAGATCTACGGGGGTACGAGCAGTACTTC.

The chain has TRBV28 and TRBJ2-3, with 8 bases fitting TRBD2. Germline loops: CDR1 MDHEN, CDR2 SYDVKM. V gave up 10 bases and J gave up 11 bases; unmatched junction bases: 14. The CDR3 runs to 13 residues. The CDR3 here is CATRSGGGREQYF. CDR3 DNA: TGTGCCACCCGCTCCGGCGGGGGGCGGGAGCAGTATTTT.

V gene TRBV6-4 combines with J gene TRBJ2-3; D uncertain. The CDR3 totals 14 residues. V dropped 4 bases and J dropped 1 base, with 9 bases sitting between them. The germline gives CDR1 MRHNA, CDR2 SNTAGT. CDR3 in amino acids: CASSARSGTDTQYF. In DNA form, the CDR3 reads TGTGCCAGCAGTGCCCGTTCTGGCACAGATACGCAGTATTTT.

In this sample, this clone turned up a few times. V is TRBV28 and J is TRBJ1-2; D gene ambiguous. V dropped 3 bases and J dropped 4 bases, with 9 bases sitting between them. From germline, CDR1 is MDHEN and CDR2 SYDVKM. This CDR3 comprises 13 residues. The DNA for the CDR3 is TGTGCCAGCAGTTTGTCCATTTCCTATGGCTACACCTTC. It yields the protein CASSLSISYGYTF.

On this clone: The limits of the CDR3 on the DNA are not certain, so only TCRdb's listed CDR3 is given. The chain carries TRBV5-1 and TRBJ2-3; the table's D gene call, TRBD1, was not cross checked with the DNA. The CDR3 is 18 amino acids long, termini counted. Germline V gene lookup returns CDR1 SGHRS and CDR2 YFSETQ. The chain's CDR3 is CASSWGGFFGQSTDTQYF.

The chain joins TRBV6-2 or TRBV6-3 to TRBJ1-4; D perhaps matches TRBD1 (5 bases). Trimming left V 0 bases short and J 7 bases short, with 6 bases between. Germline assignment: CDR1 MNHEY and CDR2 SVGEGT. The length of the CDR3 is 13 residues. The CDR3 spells CASSYSRGEKLFF. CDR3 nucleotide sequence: TGTGCCAGCAGTTACTCGAGGGGTGAAAAACTGTTTTTT.

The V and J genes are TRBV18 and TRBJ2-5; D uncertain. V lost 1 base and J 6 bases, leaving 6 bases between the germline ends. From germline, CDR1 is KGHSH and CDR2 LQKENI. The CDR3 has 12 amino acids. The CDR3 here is CASSPQEKTQYF. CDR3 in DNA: TGTGCCAGCTCACCACAGGAGAAGACCCAGTACTTC.

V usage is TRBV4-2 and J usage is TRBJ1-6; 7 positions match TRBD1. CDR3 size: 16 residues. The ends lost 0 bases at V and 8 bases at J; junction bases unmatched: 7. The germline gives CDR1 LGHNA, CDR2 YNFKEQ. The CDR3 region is CASSQDRQGRHSPLHF. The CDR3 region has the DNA TGTGCCAGCAGCCAAGACCGACAGGGACGGCATTCACCCCTCCACTTT.

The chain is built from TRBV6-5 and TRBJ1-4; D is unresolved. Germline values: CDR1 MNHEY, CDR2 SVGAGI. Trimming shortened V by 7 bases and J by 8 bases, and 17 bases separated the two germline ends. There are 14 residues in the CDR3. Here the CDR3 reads CASNPLGVGEKLFF. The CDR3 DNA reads TGTGCCAGCAATCCCCTTGGGGTCGGCGAAAAACTGTTTTTT.

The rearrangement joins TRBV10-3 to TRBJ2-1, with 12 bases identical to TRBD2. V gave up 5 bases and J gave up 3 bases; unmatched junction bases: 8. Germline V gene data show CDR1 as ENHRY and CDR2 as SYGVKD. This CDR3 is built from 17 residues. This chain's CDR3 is CAISPGTSGLGYNEQFF. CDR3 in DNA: TGTGCCATCAGTCCCGGGACTAGCGGGTTGGGCTACAATGAGCAGTTCTTC.

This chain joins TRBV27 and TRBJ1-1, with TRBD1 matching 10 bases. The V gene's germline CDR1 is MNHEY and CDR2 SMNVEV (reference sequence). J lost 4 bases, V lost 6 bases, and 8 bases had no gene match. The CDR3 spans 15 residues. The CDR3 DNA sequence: TGTGCCAGCAGCAAGACAGGGGGCGCTTTCACTGAAGCTTTCTTT. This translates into CASSKTGGAFTEAFF.

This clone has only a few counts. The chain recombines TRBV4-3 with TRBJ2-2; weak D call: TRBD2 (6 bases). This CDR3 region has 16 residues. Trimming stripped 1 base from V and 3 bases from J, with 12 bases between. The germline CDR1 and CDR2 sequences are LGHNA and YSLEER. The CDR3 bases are TGCGCCAGCAGCCAAGTTCGTCGGGACTACACCGGGGAGCTGTTTTTT. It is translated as CASSQVRRDYTGELFF.

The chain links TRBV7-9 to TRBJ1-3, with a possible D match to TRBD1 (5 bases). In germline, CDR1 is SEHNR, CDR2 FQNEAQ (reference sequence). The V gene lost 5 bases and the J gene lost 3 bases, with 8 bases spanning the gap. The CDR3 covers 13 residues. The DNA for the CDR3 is TGTGCCAGCAGCCTCGGGGGTGGAAACACCATATATTTT. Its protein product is CASSLGGGNTIYF.

CDR3 region: CSASPGVTYEQYF. The CDR3 coding sequence is TGCAGTGCTAGTCCGGGAGTCACCTACGAGCAGTACTTC. V and J are TRBV20-1 and TRBJ2-7; D possibly corresponds to TRBD2 (6 bases). CDR1 is DFQATT, CDR2 SNEGSKA, per germline (reference sequence). Trimming removed 3 bases from V and 2 bases from J, with 11 bases in between. The CDR3 covers 13 residues.

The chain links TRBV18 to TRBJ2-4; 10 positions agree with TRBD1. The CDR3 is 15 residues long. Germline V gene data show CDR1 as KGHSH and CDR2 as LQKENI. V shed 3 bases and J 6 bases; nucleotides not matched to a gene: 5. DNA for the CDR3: TGTGCCAGCTCACCCCGACAGGGGGCCCCAAACATTCAGTACTTC. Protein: CASSPRQGAPNIQYF.

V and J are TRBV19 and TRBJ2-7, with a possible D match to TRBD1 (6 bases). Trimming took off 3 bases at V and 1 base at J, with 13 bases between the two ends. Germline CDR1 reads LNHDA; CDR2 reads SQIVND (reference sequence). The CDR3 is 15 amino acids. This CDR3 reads CASSIGEDSSYEQYF. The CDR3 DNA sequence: TGTGCCAGTAGTATCGGTGAGGACAGTTCCTACGAGCAGTACTTC.

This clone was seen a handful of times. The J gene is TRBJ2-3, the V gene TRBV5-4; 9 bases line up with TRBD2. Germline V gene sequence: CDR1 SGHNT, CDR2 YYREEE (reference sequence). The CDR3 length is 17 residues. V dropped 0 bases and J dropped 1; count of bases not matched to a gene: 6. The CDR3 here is CASSLAPQRGGTDTQYF. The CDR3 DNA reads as TGTGCCAGCAGCTTGGCCCCCCAGCGGGGGGGCACAGATACGCAGTATTTT.

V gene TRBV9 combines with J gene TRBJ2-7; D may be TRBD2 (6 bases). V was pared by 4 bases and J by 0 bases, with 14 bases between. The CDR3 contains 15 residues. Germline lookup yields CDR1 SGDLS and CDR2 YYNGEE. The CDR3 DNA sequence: TGTGCCAGCAGCCCCGAGGGCGGGACCTCCTACGAGCAGTACTTC. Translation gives CASSPEGGTSYEQYF.

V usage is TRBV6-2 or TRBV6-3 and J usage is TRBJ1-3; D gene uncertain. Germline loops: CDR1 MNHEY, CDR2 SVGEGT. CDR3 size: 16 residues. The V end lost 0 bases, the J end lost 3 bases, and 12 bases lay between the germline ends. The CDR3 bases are TGTGCCAGCAGTTACTCTCCAGTATTAGGTGGAAACACCATATATTTT. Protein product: CASSYSPVLGGNTIYF.

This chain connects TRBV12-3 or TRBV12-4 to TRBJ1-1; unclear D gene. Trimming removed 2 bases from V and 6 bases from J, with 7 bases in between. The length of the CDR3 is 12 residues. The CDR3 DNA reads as TGTGCCAGCAGTTTACTGCGGCCTGAAGCTTTCTTT. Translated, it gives CASSLLRPEAFF.

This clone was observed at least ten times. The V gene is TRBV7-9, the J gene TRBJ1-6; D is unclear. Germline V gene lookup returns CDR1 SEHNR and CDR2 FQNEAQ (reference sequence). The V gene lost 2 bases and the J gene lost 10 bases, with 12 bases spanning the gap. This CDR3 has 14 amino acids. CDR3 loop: CASSLNLRESPLHF. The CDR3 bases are TGTGCCAGCAGCTTAAACCTTCGGGAGTCACCCCTCCACTTT. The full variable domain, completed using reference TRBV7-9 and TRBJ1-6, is DTGVSQNPRHKITKRGQNVTFRCDPISEHNRLYWYRQTLGQGPEFLTYFQNEAQLEKSRLLSDRFSAERPKGSFSTLEIQRTEQGDSAMYLCASSLNLRESPLHFGNGTRLTVT.

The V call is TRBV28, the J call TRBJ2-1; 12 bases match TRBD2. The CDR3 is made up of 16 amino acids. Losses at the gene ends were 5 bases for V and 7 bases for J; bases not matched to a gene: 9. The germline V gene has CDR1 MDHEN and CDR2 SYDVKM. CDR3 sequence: CASSIPRTSGKNEQFF. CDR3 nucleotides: TGTGCCAGCAGTATCCCTCGGACTAGCGGGAAAAATGAGCAGTTCTTC.

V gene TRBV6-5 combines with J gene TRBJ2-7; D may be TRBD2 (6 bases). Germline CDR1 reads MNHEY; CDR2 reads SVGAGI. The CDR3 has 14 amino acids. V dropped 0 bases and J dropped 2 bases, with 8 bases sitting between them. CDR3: CASSYSGGTYEQYF. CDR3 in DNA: TGTGCCAGCAGTTACTCGGGGGGAACCTACGAGCAGTACTTC.